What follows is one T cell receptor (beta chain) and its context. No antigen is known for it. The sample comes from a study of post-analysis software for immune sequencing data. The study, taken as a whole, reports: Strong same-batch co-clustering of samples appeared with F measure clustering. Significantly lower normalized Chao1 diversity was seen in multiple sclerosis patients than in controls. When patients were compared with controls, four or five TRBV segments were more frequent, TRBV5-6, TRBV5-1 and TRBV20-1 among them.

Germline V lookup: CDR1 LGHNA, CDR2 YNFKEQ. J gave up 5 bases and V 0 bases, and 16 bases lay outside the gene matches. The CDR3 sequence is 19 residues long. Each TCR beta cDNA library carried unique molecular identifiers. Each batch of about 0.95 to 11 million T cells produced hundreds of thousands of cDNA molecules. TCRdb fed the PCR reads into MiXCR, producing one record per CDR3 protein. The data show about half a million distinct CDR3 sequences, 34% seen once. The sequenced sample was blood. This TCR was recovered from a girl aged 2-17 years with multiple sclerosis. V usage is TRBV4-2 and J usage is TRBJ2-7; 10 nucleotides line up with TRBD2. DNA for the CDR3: TGTGCCAGCAGCCAAGATCCCCCGGGCAGCGGGGGGGCCTTCAACGAGCAGTACTTC. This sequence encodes CASSQDPPGSGGAFNEQYF.